There are a few counts of the clone carrying this TCR beta chain. Its matching antigen is unknown. The sequenced template was cDNA made from the entire isolated RNA. Assay used: immunoSEQ multiplex PCR; TCRdb lists only in-frame clones, some missing. This repertoire shows around 500,000 clones, 9.5% to 12% found once; its top ten account for 0.045% to 0.05%. In all sorted populations, purity surpassed 95%. These data originate in a study of beta chain features in type 1 diabetes. Overall study findings and caveats: Cells expressing TCR highly could be over-represented by cDNA sequencing. A closer apparent resemblance between naive, central memory and Treg TCRB repertoires was seen in patients than in healthy donors. Possible PCR preference for shorter templates applied equally to patients and controls.

V shed 4 bases and J shed 0 bases, with 11 bases lying between them. The CDR3 is made up of 14 amino acids. Germline values: CDR1 SQVTM, CDR2 ANQGSEA. The chain combines TRBV29-1 with TRBJ2-3, with D possibly being TRBD2 (6 bases). The sequence was collected from a woman younger than 30 in good health. Source material: naive CD4+ T cells from blood. DNA for the CDR3: TGCAGCGTTGGGGCGGGATCAAGCACAGATACGCAGTATTTT. Its protein is CSVGAGSSTDTQYF.